Each of the 25 T cell receptor beta chains below was sequenced from the same sample in a study of CD4 and CD8 cells across lung adenocarcinoma regions (dated by TCRdb to 2016 to 2018). Library preparation used PCR. The instrument given in TCRdb is HiSeq X Ten. Using fastp at Q25 and MiXCR, TCRdb reprocessed the public reads and kept productive beta chains. Merged by CDR3 protein, the rows form single entries marked with the most common genes and DNA. This sample holds over 15,000 distinct CDR3 sequences; around 50% were observed only once. The ten largest clones add up to 34% of the sample. Sample: CD8+ T cells from the margin of a lung tumor. Explained via the paper, the cell subset or site label denotes: tumor margin region. These receptors were collected from a male donor with lung adenocarcinoma. The CD4 and CD8 labels of this study may be unreliable.

In its sample, this clonotype is medium-sized. The chain recombines TRBV6-1 with TRBJ2-3; no clear D. The CDR3 extends over 12 amino acids. Per germline, CDR1 MNHNS and CDR2 SASEGT. V dropped 6 bases and J dropped 6 bases, with 10 bases sitting between them. CDR3: CASRDLWDTQYF. DNA for the CDR3: TGTGCCAGCAGGGACCTCTGGGATACGCAGTATTTT.

In its sample, this clonotype ranks as medium-sized. V gene TRBV6-1 combines with J gene TRBJ2-1; maybe TRBD2 (6 bases). The V end was cut by 3 bases, the J end by 3 bases, with 12 bases between. This CDR3 has 15 residues. Germline CDR1 is MNHNS and CDR2 is SASEGT. The CDR3 DNA reads as TGTGCCAGCAGTGATAGTTTGGGGGGCTACAATGAGCAGTTCTTC. Protein product: CASSDSLGGYNEQFF.

This clonotype was observed many times. The chain joins TRBV7-4 to TRBJ2-7; 8 bases agree with TRBD2. CDR1 is SGHVT and CDR2 is SQSDAQ in the germline V gene. The CDR3 runs 17 residues. The trim removed 6 bases at V and 3 bases at J, leaving 16 bases unmatched. The CDR3 nucleotides are TGTGCCAGCAGTCCTACCGATTGCGGGAGGTCCAGCTACGAGCAGTACTTC. Translating gives CASSPTDCGRSSYEQYF.

For this clonotype: Here the CDR3 omits its conserved ending phenylalanine or tryptophan, so a read error is the likely source. V gene TRBV10-3 combines with J gene TRBJ2-1, with TRBD2 matching over 7 bases. The germline V gene encodes CDR1 ENHRY and CDR2 SYGVKD. The V segment lost 0 bases and the J segment 7 bases; nucleotides outside the gene matches: 6. The CDR3 runs to 15 residues. Here the CDR3 DNA reads TGTGCCATCAGTGAGTCGAGGGAGGGCCCTAATGAGCAGTTCTGC. Protein product: CAISESREGPNEQFC.

This clonotype was found once. The chain links TRBV15 to TRBJ2-5, with D unclear. The CDR3 length is 14 residues. CDR1 and CDR2 (germline): LNHNV, YYDKDF (reference sequence). Trimming removed 2 bases at V and 11 bases at J, with 18 bases between. The CDR3 here is CATSRSRSIEEQYF. The DNA of the CDR3 is TGTGCCACCAGCAGATCCCGAAGCATTGAAGAGCAGTACTTC. Full variable domain (missing parts from reference TRBV15 and TRBJ2-5): DAMVIQNPRYQVTQFGKPVTLSCSQTLNHNVMYWYQQKSSQAPKLLFHYYDKDFNNEADTPDNFQSRRPNTSFCFLDIRSPGLGDTAMYLCATSRSRSIEEQYFGPGTRLLVL.

Concerning this clonotype: Its ends do not fully match the called genes, so a read error is possible. V gene TRBV10-3 combines with J gene TRBJ2-5, with 10 nucleotides matching TRBD2. The CDR3 has 20 residues. Germline CDR1 reads ENHRY; CDR2 reads SYGVKD. CDR3 sequence reads: CAIRDMSAGSGGCYQETQYF. DNA for the CDR3: TGTGCCATCAGGGATATGTCGGCGGGTAGCGGGGGGTGTTACCAAGAGACCCAGTATTTC.

This clonotype was seen many times. This chain links TRBV11-2 with TRBJ2-1, with 7 bases fitting TRBD1. Germline lookup yields CDR1 SGHAT and CDR2 FQNNGV. Trimming took 0 bases from V and 5 from J; bases not matched to a gene: 4. The CDR3 runs to 15 residues. CDR3 coding DNA: TGTGCCAGCAGCTTAGAACCGGGACAGAACAATGAGCAGTTCTTC. Translated, it gives CASSLEPGQNNEQFF.

The chain employs TRBV4-1 and TRBJ2-1, with 11 bases identical to TRBD2. This CDR3 contains 19 residues. Trimming removed 3 bases from V and 8 bases from J; junction bases left unmatched: 18. Germline V CDR1 and CDR2: MGHRA, YSYEKL. DNA of the CDR3: TGCGCCAGCAGCCACCCAACTAGCGGGAGCCCCCGGGGGGTGGATGAGCAGTTCTTC. Residues: CASSHPTSGSPRGVDEQFF.

This clonotype has at least ten counts. This rearrangement joins TRBV6-5 to TRBJ1-1, with D tentatively TRBD1 (5 bases). The V end was cut by 2 bases, the J end by 4 bases, with 8 bases between. Germline V gene lookup returns CDR1 MNHEY and CDR2 SVGAGI. This CDR3 region has 13 residues. The CDR3 sequence is CASSYGTSTEAFF. For the CDR3, the DNA is TGTGCCAGCAGTTACGGGACTTCCACTGAAGCTTTCTTT.

This clonotype is termed medium-sized (0.01 to 0.1%). The chain has TRBV6-1 and TRBJ1-6; D is undetermined. The V end was cut by 6 bases, the J end by 1 base, with 7 bases between. The CDR3 runs to 14 residues. Germline CDR1 is MNHNS and CDR2 is SASEGT. This CDR3 is CASRGESYNSPLHF. In nucleotides, the CDR3 is TGTGCCAGCAGAGGCGAATCCTATAATTCACCCCTCCACTTT.

The V gene is TRBV6-2 or TRBV6-3, the J gene TRBJ2-7; perhaps TRBD1 as D (5 bases). V shed 6 bases and J shed 2 bases, with 17 bases lying between them. Germline V gene data show CDR1 as MNHEY and CDR2 as SVGEGT. This CDR3 has 15 residues. DNA for the CDR3: TGTGCCAGCAGCGAAACAGGCCGGCCCACCTACGAGCAGTACTTC. Amino acids: CASSETGRPTYEQYF.

The chain employs TRBV7-6 and TRBJ2-1, with D hard to call. This CDR3 contains 11 residues. Germline loops: CDR1 SGHVS, CDR2 FNYEAQ. Trimming shortened V by 2 bases and J by 7 bases, and 3 bases separated the two germline ends. This CDR3 reads CASSLQNEQFF. DNA for the CDR3: TGTGCCAGCAGCTTACAGAATGAGCAGTTCTTC.

In regard to this clonotype: It may be a read error: a sequence one base away is much more abundant. The chain employs TRBV27 and TRBJ2-7; 7 bases line up with TRBD2. The junction had 13 bases not matched to a gene; V was cut back by 7 bases and J by 7 bases. Germline values: CDR1 MNHEY, CDR2 SMNVEV (reference sequence). The length of the CDR3 is 14 residues. In DNA, the CDR3 is TGTGCCAGCACCCGGACTAGGGGCTACAATGAGCAGTACTTC. Residues: CASTRTRGYNEQYF.

V gene TRBV23-1 combines with J gene TRBJ2-1, with D tentatively TRBD1 or TRBD2 (6 bases each). TRBV23-1 is flagged as an ORF with uncertain function. V lost 4 bases and J 2 bases, leaving 18 bases between the germline ends. The CDR3 consists of 17 residues. The CDR3 region has the DNA TGCGCCAGCAGTCGGGAGGAAGGGGGGCCCACCTACAATGAGCAGTTCTTC. Its protein product is CASSREEGGPTYNEQFF.

This rearrangement joins TRBV6-1 to TRBJ2-1, with TRBD2 matching over 10 bases. The CDR3 has 15 residues. Trimming cost V 8 bases and J 4 bases; bases outside gene matches: 8. The V gene's germline CDR1 is MNHNS and CDR2 SASEGT. The CDR3 region has the DNA TGTGCCAGCTCTTCCGGGACTAGCGATTACAATGAGCAGTTCTTC. Translated, it gives CASSSGTSDYNEQFF.

The V and J genes are TRBV6-5 and TRBJ2-5; 7 bases map to TRBD2. The DNA matches TRBJ2-1 better at its end, which makes the J call doubtful. The CDR3 is 16 residues long. CDR1 and CDR2 (germline): MNHEY, SVGAGI. As DNA, the CDR3 is TGTGCCAGCAGTTGGTCCAAGGGCGGGAGCGTCAGTGAGCAGTTCTTC. Translating it yields CASSWSKGGSVSEQFF.

This clonotype was seen only once. The DNA of the CDR3 is TGTGCCAGCAGTCGAACAGGGGAACCCCCCTATGGCTACACCTTC. This sequence encodes CASSRTGEPPYGYTF. The genes are TRBV6-1 and TRBJ1-2; the match to TRBD1 covers 7 bases. From germline, CDR1 is MNHNS and CDR2 SASEGT. This CDR3 is built from 15 residues. V trimming: 5 bases; J trimming: 4 bases; junction bases outside the gene matches: 10.

This clonotype was detected once. Sequence at one end of the junction differs from germline and may be a read error. The CDR3, as DNA: TGTGCCAGCAGTGACTCGGTCCTCGGGCTGAGGGCTGTGAACACCGAGGAGCTGTATTTT. Encoded protein: CASSDSVLGLRAVNTEELYF. The chain carries TRBV6-4 and TRBJ2-2; perhaps TRBD2 as D (5 bases). CDR1 and CDR2 (germline): MRHNA, SNTAGT. This CDR3 region has 20 residues.

This chain links TRBV6-1 with TRBJ2-2, with D tentatively TRBD2 (6 bases). V was trimmed by 6 bases and J by 2 bases, leaving 7 bases between them. The germline gives CDR1 MNHNS, CDR2 SASEGT. The CDR3 consists of 13 residues. The CDR3 nucleotides are TGTGCCAGCAGACTAGCCAACACCGGGGAGCTGTTTTTT. Residues: CASRLANTGELFF.

This chain connects TRBV10-3 to TRBJ2-3; TRBD1 agrees at 8 bases. The DNA end is a closer match to TRBJ2-7, so the J assignment may be wrong. The CDR3 contains 14 residues. From germline, CDR1 is ENHRY and CDR2 SYGVKD. This CDR3 is CAGNGQGAWDTQYF. The CDR3 DNA reads TGTGCGGGGAACGGGCAGGGGGCCTGGGATACGCAGTACTTC.

The genes are TRBV6-1 and TRBJ2-3; 7 bases are a match to TRBD2. The J call may not be correct, given that the DNA end is closer to TRBJ2-7. This CDR3 has 17 amino acids. Germline assignment: CDR1 MNHNS and CDR2 SASEGT. The CDR3 DNA reads as TGTGCCAGCAGTGGGGGGACTACCTCGGGGAACACAGATATGCAGTACTTC. Translating it yields CASSGGTTSGNTDMQYF.

A remark on this clonotype: The junction and the germline gene differ at one end; a read error may be behind it. This chain links TRBV6-1 with TRBJ2-3; unclear D gene. The CDR3 is 14 residues long. The germline V gene encodes CDR1 MNHNS and CDR2 SASEGT. DNA for the CDR3: TGTGCGGGCAGACGGGCCGGAGAGCCAGATACCCAGTACTTT. It translates to CAGRRAGEPDTQYF.

This clonotype was counted a few times. V gene TRBV4-1 combines with J gene TRBJ2-2; D is perhaps TRBD2 (5 bases). The CDR3 has 15 amino acids. Trimming removed 8 bases at V and 4 bases at J, with 17 bases between. The germline gives CDR1 MGHRA, CDR2 YSYEKL. The CDR3 nucleotides read TGCGCCAGCCGGGCCCTAGTAGGAGGCACCGGGGAGCTGTTTTTT. This gives the protein CASRALVGGTGELFF.

This clonotype was observed at least ten times. The chain uses TRBV28 and TRBJ2-5, with D maybe TRBD2 (6 bases). With the DNA end fitting TRBJ2-7 better, the J assignment may be wrong. Germline lookup yields CDR1 MDHEN and CDR2 SYDVKM. The CDR3 totals 14 residues. CDR3 DNA sequence: TGTGCCAGCGCGTTCCGTTCGGGAGCTCTCGAGCAGTACTTC. It codes for CASAFRSGALEQYF.

The chain carries TRBV6-1 and TRBJ2-1, with a possible D match to TRBD2 (5 bases). Germline V gives CDR1 MNHNS, CDR2 SASEGT. The CDR3 extends over 12 amino acids. Trimming cost V 5 bases and J 9 bases, with 11 bases left between them. This CDR3 is CASSRLRGEQFF. In DNA form, the CDR3 reads TGTGCCAGCAGTAGGTTACGGGGTGAGCAGTTCTTC.